What follows are 23 T cell receptor beta chains derived from one specimen sequenced in a study of T-cell memory formation after mild COVID-19. MiXCR, run by TCRdb on the 5' RACE reads, gives a single entry per CDR3 protein. Of 150,000 to 200,000 distinct CDR3 sequences listed, roughly a third are singletons. The material sequenced was PBMCs or a T cell subset sorted from them (not recorded which). These receptors all stem from an adult woman who had mild COVID-19 (a few samples of this study predate the infection). Cell type and time point are not known.

This clonotype has more than one count but fewer than ten. J is TRBJ2-7 and V is TRBV20-1; 10 bases map to TRBD1. V gave up 3 bases and J gave up 2 bases; unmatched junction bases: 16. Germline loops: CDR1 DFQATT, CDR2 SNEGSKA (reference sequence). The length of the CDR3 is 18 residues. CDR3 in DNA: TGCAGTGCTAGGGGTACCGGGACAGGGGTAATAGCGACCTACGAGCAGTACTTC. Its translation is CSARGTGTGVIATYEQYF.

The sample holds a few counts of this clonotype. J is TRBJ2-1 and V is TRBV5-1; 10 bases agree with TRBD1. This CDR3 is built from 15 residues. Germline V gene lookup returns CDR1 SGHRS and CDR2 YFSETQ. The V and J ends lost 4 bases and 9 bases, in that order; junction bases with no gene match: 10. CDR3 coding DNA: TGCGCCAGCAGCCGAGGACAGGGGGGAAATAGTGAGCAGTTCTTC. Protein sequence: CASSRGQGGNSEQFF.

This clonotype occurred a few times. The chain combines TRBV2 with TRBJ2-7; 8 bases map to TRBD1. Trimming removed 8 bases from V and 7 bases from J; junction bases left unmatched: 10. The CDR3 length is 13 residues. Germline loops: CDR1 SNHLY, CDR2 FYNNEI. The CDR3 spells CASGRDRLGEQYF. As DNA, the CDR3 is TGTGCCAGCGGGCGGGACAGGCTTGGGGAGCAGTACTTC.

The chain uses TRBV3-1 and TRBJ2-2; either TRBD1 or TRBD2 may fit D (5 bases each). CDR1 and CDR2 from the germline V gene are LGHDT and YNNKEL (reference sequence). This CDR3 contains 15 residues. Trimming removed 6 bases at V and 3 bases at J, with 14 bases between. For the CDR3, the DNA is TGTGCCAGCAGGCTCGGGGACCTGGACACCGGGGAGCTGTTTTTT. The encoded protein is CASRLGDLDTGELFF.

V is TRBV10-2 and J is TRBJ2-7; 8 bases are shared with TRBD2. CDR1 WSHSY and CDR2 SAAADI come from the germline V gene. This CDR3 spans 13 amino acids. V gave up 2 bases and J gave up 10 bases; unmatched junction bases: 7. The CDR3 nucleotides are TGCGCCAGCAGTGAGCAATTGGCGGGGGGTCAGTACTTC. Its protein is CASSEQLAGGQYF.

This clonotype was counted a few times. The J gene is TRBJ1-1, the V gene TRBV13; D not resolved. The CDR3 runs to 13 residues. Trimming removed 5 bases at V and 5 bases at J, with 12 bases between. CDR1 is PRHDT, CDR2 FYEKMQ, per germline (reference sequence). DNA for the CDR3: TGTGCCAGCAGCCCCCGAGCGGGGACTGAAGCTTTCTTT. Translating gives CASSPRAGTEAFF.

This chain links TRBV29-1 with TRBJ2-5, with TRBD2 identical over 9 bases. Germline V gives CDR1 SQVTM, CDR2 ANQGSEA. The length of the CDR3 is 13 residues. V dropped 4 bases and J dropped 14; count of bases not matched to a gene: 14. DNA for the CDR3: TGCAGCGTTGGAGTGGCCAGCGGGAGGCCCTTATACTTC. This encodes CSVGVASGRPLYF. Looking up the rest from reference TRBV29-1 and TRBJ2-5 gives the full variable domain: SAVISQKPSRDICQRGTSLTIQCQVDSQVTMMFWYRQQPGQSLTLIATANQGSEATYESGFVIDKFPISRPNLTFSTLTVSNMSPEDSSIYLCSVGVASGRPLYFGPGTRLLVL.

The table lists this clonotype with a count of one. The rearrangement uses TRBV7-8 and TRBJ1-5, with 8 bases lining up with TRBD1. The germline V gene encodes CDR1 SGHVS and CDR2 FQNEAQ. Trimming cost V 4 bases and J 0 bases; bases outside gene matches: 8. This CDR3 has 17 amino acids. The CDR3 DNA is TGTGCCAGCAGCTCCGGGACAGGACCTTATAGCAATCAGCCCCAGCATTTT. Its protein product is CASSSGTGPYSNQPQHF.

In this sample, this clonotype turned up a few times. This sequence joins TRBV7-2 and TRBJ1-1; D unclear. Germline CDR1 reads SGHTA; CDR2 reads FQGNSA. CDR3 length: 14 amino acids. V shed 1 base and J shed 1 base, with 7 bases lying between them. The CDR3 spells CASSLGSGNTEAFF. In DNA, the CDR3 is TGTGCCAGCAGCTTAGGTTCGGGGAACACTGAAGCTTTCTTT.

The V call is TRBV27, the J call TRBJ1-5; D unclear. Deletions cut 2 bases from V and 4 bases from J, with 6 bases between. The CDR3 contains 13 residues. The germline V gene encodes CDR1 MNHEY and CDR2 SMNVEV (reference sequence). The chain's CDR3 is CASSLRENQPQHF. The CDR3, as DNA: TGTGCCAGCAGTTTAAGGGAGAATCAGCCCCAGCATTTT.

This clonotype has just a few counts. The chain uses TRBV12-3 or TRBV12-4 and TRBJ2-1; 12 bases map to TRBD2. Trimming cost V 5 bases and J 9 bases; bases outside gene matches: 5. The CDR3 consists of 14 residues. The CDR3 DNA follows: TGTGCCAGCAGTCCGAGGACTAGCGGGACTGAGCAGTTCTTC. Translating gives CASSPRTSGTEQFF.

This clonotype was found a few times. The rearrangement links TRBV24-1 to TRBJ2-3, with D perhaps given as TRBD1 or TRBD2 (5 bases each). Germline V CDR1 and CDR2: KGHDR, SFDVKD. Trimming pared 9 bases from V and 0 bases from J, leaving 6 bases between. The CDR3 is 12 residues long. As DNA, the CDR3 is TGTGCCACCCGGGACAGCACAGATACGCAGTATTTT. Protein: CATRDSTDTQYF.

The chain links TRBV6-5 to TRBJ1-1; perhaps TRBD1 as D (6 bases). The CDR3 contains 13 residues. CDR1 is MNHEY, CDR2 SVGAGI, per germline. The V end lost 6 bases, the J end lost 1 base, and 9 bases lay between the germline ends. The CDR3, as DNA: TGTGCCAGCAGGATACAGGGGAACACTGAAGCTTTCTTT. Residues: CASRIQGNTEAFF.

The table lists this clonotype with a few counts. The rearrangement links TRBV27 to TRBJ1-2, with a weak D call TRBD1 (5 bases). The CDR3 is made up of 14 amino acids. The germline CDR1 and CDR2 sequences are MNHEY and SMNVEV (reference sequence). Trimming took off 6 bases at V and 5 bases at J, with 16 bases between the two ends. CDR3 DNA: TGTGCCAGCAGAGCTCAGGGCCTAGGGTATGGCTACACCTTC. Translation gives CASRAQGLGYGYTF.

A few counts support this clonotype. The chain carries TRBV6-1 and TRBJ2-3; the match to TRBD1 covers 9 bases. CDR1 MNHNS and CDR2 SASEGT come from the germline V gene. The CDR3 runs 14 residues. The V and J ends lost 6 bases and 4 bases, in that order; junction bases with no gene match: 5. CDR3 DNA: TGTGCCAGCAGGAAACAGGGGGCCGCAGATACGCAGTATTTT. Protein product: CASRKQGAADTQYF.

This clonotype was counted between two and nine times. The J gene is TRBJ1-3, the V gene TRBV5-1; perhaps TRBD1 as D (5 bases). Germline CDR1 is SGHRS and CDR2 is YFSETQ. With 0 bases removed from V and 0 bases from J, the gap between germline ends came to 13 bases. This CDR3 spans 17 amino acids. CDR3 sequence reads: CASSLEGPGNSGNTIYF. The DNA for the CDR3 is TGCGCCAGCAGCTTGGAAGGGCCAGGGAACTCTGGAAACACCATATATTTT.

The table lists this clonotype with a few counts. The chain employs TRBV20-1 and TRBJ2-2; D not certain. CDR1 and CDR2 (germline): DFQATT, SNEGSKA (reference sequence). The CDR3 contains 11 residues. Trimming cost V 3 bases and J 6 bases, with 5 bases left between them. The CDR3 spells CSASRAGELFF. The CDR3 coding sequence is TGCAGTGCTAGCCGGGCCGGGGAGCTGTTTTTT.

This clonotype was detected a few times. This chain uses TRBV4-2 with TRBJ2-1, with D possibly TRBD2 on 6 matching bases. Germline CDR1 reads LGHNA; CDR2 reads YNFKEQ. The CDR3 consists of 16 residues. Trimming took 1 base from V and 0 from J, leaving 10 bases between them. CDR3 coding DNA: TGTGCCAGCAGCCAAGTGACGGGAGTCTCCTACAATGAGCAGTTCTTC. Protein: CASSQVTGVSYNEQFF.

This chain links TRBV12-3 or TRBV12-4 with TRBJ2-7, with TRBD2 identical over 15 bases. CDR3 length: 17 amino acids. V lost 5 bases to trimming and J lost 7 bases; unmatched junction nucleotides: 12. CDR3 nucleotides: TGTGCCAGCAGTGAAAGACGGACTAGCGGGAGGGCCGGGGAGCAGTACTTC. This gives the protein CASSERRTSGRAGEQYF.

The V call is TRBV5-1, the J call TRBJ2-1, with 11 bases identical to TRBD2. Germline values: CDR1 SGHRS, CDR2 YFSETQ. This CDR3 spans 16 amino acids. The V segment lost 2 bases and the J segment 1 base; nucleotides outside the gene matches: 2. This chain's CDR3 is CASSFSGGASYNEQFF. CDR3 in DNA: TGCGCCAGCAGCTTTAGCGGGGGGGCTTCCTACAATGAGCAGTTCTTC.

The rearrangement uses TRBV12-3 or TRBV12-4 and TRBJ2-3; a weak D match, TRBD2 (7 bases). V was cut by 5 bases and J by 4 bases, with 19 bases left in between. The CDR3 has 16 residues. The CDR3 nucleotides are TGTGCCAGCAGTCCTTTCGGGGAGGGGGGGTCAGATACGCAGTATTTT. Protein sequence: CASSPFGEGGSDTQYF.

CDR3 in amino acids: CASSQVLGMSTEAFF. CDR3 coding DNA: TGTGCCAGCAGCCAAGTTCTGGGGATGAGCACTGAAGCTTTCTTT. The chain is built from TRBV3-1 and TRBJ1-1; D unclear. The germline V and J ends were trimmed by 1 base and 4 bases, with 13 bases remaining between them. CDR1 LGHDT and CDR2 YNNKEL come from the germline V gene (reference sequence). The CDR3 has 15 amino acids.

The chain recombines TRBV6-1 with TRBJ2-4, with D maybe TRBD1 (6 bases). V was shortened by 6 bases and J by 4 bases, with 13 bases between the two germline ends. The CDR3 length is 14 residues. The V gene's germline CDR1 is MNHNS and CDR2 SASEGT. The CDR3 loop reads CASRLPGDKNIQYF. Here the CDR3 DNA reads TGTGCCAGCAGATTACCAGGGGATAAAAACATTCAGTACTTC.